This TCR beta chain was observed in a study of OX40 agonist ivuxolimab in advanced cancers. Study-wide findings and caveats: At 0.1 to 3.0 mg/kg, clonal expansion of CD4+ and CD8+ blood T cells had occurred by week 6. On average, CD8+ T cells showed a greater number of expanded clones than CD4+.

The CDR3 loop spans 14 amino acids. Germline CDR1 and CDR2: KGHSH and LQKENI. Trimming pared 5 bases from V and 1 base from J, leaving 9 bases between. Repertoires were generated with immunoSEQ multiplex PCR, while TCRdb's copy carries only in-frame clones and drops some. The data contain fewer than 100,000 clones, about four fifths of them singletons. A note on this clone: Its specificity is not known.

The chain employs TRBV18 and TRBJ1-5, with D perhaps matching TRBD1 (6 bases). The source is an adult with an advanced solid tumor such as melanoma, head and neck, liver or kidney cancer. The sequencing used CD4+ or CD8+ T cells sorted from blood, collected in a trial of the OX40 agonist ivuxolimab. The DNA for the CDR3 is TGTGCCAGCTCATCACAGGGAAGCAATCAGCCCCAGCATTTT. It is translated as CASSSQGSNQPQHF.